This is a list of T cell receptor beta chains from one sample in a study of Ad26.COV2.S vaccination and SARS-CoV-2 variants. The method was immunoSEQ multiplex PCR; TCRdb's version includes in-frame clones alone and lacks a portion of them. Of about 390,000 clones listed, approximately 91% are singletons. This material consisted of peripheral blood, taken in a trial of Ad26.COV2.S vaccine versus placebo. Every receptor here comes from a person aged 18-60 years who received the Ad26.COV2.S COVID-19 vaccine or a placebo. Both conserved end residues are part of each CDR3. A D gene is named only where the DNA matches it firmly. For some rows the clone size is stated as once, few or many, or as a class when expanded; others skip it.

d_gene | j_gene | len | abundance | v_gene | CDR3nt | CDR3aa
- | TRBJ1-2 | 15 | once | TRBV27 | TGTGCCAGCAGTCCAGACCCACAGGGTGGCTATGGCTACACCTTC | CASSPDPQGGYGYTF
TRBD1 | TRBJ1-1 | 14 | - | TRBV30 | TGTGCCTGGAGTGTACGACAGGGGGGCACTGAAGCTTTCTTT | CAWSVRQGGTEAFF
TRBD1 | TRBJ2-7 | 15 | - | TRBV6-6 | TGTGCCAGCAGTTACCAGGACAGGGGGGACTACGAGCAGTACTTC | CASSYQDRGDYEQYF
- | TRBJ2-5 | 15 | - | TRBV19 | TGTGCCAGTAGTATAGATCTTACTTACCAAGAGACCCAGTACTTC | CASSIDLTYQETQYF
- | TRBJ1-2 | 12 | - | TRBV7-2 | TGTGCCAGCAGCTTAGTCAACTATGGCTACACCTTC | CASSLVNYGYTF
- | TRBJ1-4 | 15 | - | TRBV6-1 | TGTGCCAGCAGTGAAGAGGAGGGGTCGGGGGAAAAACTGTTTTTT | CASSEEEGSGEKLFF
TRBD1 | TRBJ2-2 | 15 | - | TRBV27 | TGTGCCAGCAGTTTATCGAGGACAGGGGAAGGGGAGCTGTTTTTT | CASSLSRTGEGELFF
- | TRBJ1-1 | 15 | few | TRBV7-6 | TGTGCCAGCAGCTTATCCACACAGATGAACACTGAAGCTTTCTTT | CASSLSTQMNTEAFF
TRBD1 | TRBJ2-6 | 19 | - | TRBV4-1 | TGCGCCAGCAGCCAAGGCCGGGACAGGGGATTCTCTGGGGCCAACGTCCTGACTTTC | CASSQGRDRGFSGANVLTF
- | TRBJ2-3 | 13 | - | TRBV7-9 | TGTGCCAGCAGCTTGGGGACCACAGATACGCAGTATTTT | CASSLGTTDTQYF
TRBD1 | TRBJ2-2 | 16 | - | TRBV5-1 | TGCGCCAGCAGCTACCGACAGGGATCGTACACCGGGGAGCTGTTTTTT | CASSYRQGSYTGELFF
- | TRBJ1-1 | 15 | - | TRBV6-5 | TGTGCCAGCAGTTACTCTTGGCAGTCGAACACTGAAGCTTTCTTT | CASSYSWQSNTEAFF
- | TRBJ1-1 | 15 | - | TRBV5-4 | TGTGCCAGCAGCGCCCCGGCAGGTTGGGACACTGAAGCTTTCTTT | CASSAPAGWDTEAFF
TRBD1 | TRBJ2-7 | 15 | - | TRBV18 | TGTGCCAGCTCGCCCGGGACAGGGACTACCTACGAGCAGTACTTC | CASSPGTGTTYEQYF
- | TRBJ1-4 | 11 | - | TRBV7-9 | TGTGCCAGCGGACGAGGGGAAAAACTGTTTTTT | CASGRGEKLFF
TRBD2 | TRBJ2-1 | 15 | - | TRBV29-1 | TGCAGCGTTGCTGGGACTAGCGGGGGGAAGTATGAGCAGTTCTTC | CSVAGTSGGKYEQFF
- | TRBJ2-7 | 13 | - | TRBV9 | TGTGCCAGCAGCGTAGATTCGACCTACGAGCAGTACTTC | CASSVDSTYEQYF
TRBD1 | TRBJ1-4 | 15 | - | TRBV10-3 | TGTGCCATCAGTAGACAGGGTTTTGGTAATGAAAAACTGTTTTTT | CAISRQGFGNEKLFF
TRBD1 | TRBJ1-1 | 14 | few | TRBV7-2 | TGTGCCAGCAGCTTACCAACTGGACAGGGGAGGTCTTTCTTT | CASSLPTGQGRSFF
- | TRBJ1-3 | 15 | few | TRBV11-2 | TGTGCCAGCAGCTTTGCAGGGGCAGGTGGAAACACCATATATTTT | CASSFAGAGGNTIYF
TRBD2 | TRBJ2-3 | 18 | - | TRBV4-3 | TGCGCCAGCAGCCTAGACGAGCGGGGGGGCCTTCTGACAGATACGCAGTATTTT | CASSLDERGGLLTDTQYF
TRBD2 | TRBJ2-7 | 15 | - | TRBV5-1 | TGCGCCAGCAGCTCGACTAGCGGGGTTCATTACGAGCAGTACTTC | CASSSTSGVHYEQYF
- | TRBJ1-1 | 13 | - | TRBV29-1 | TGCAGCGTCGCGACGGCTAAGAACACTGAAGCTTTCTTT | CSVATAKNTEAFF
- | TRBJ2-1 | 15 | - | TRBV2 | TGTGCCAGCAGTGAAGTACAGGGTTACGACAATGAGCAGTTCTTC | CASSEVQGYDNEQFF
- | TRBJ1-2 | 15 | - | TRBV2 | TGTGCCAGCAGTGTCGGGGGGCTTTCTAACTATGGCTACACCTTC | CASSVGGLSNYGYTF
TRBD2 | TRBJ2-5 | 14 | - | TRBV3-1/TRBV3-2 | TGTGCCAGCAGCCCTCTTTCGGGGGGGGAGACCCAGTACTTC | CASSPLSGGETQYF
- | TRBJ1-4 | 14 | - | TRBV10-3 | TGTGCCTCCGGGCAGGGGTCAACTAATGAAAAACTGTTTTTT | CASGQGSTNEKLFF
TRBD1 | TRBJ1-6 | 15 | - | TRBV5-4 | TGTGCCAGCAGCGTTTCCGGGACAGGGGGCTCACCCCTCCACTTT | CASSVSGTGGSPLHF
TRBD1 | TRBJ1-1 | 14 | - | TRBV2 | TGTGCCAGCACCCCGACAGGGGGCGTCGCTGAAGCTTTCTTT | CASTPTGGVAEAFF
- | TRBJ1-5 | 15 | - | TRBV5-1 | TGCGCCAGCAGCCCCGACGGACAGTATTATCAGCCCCAGCATTTT | CASSPDGQYYQPQHF
- | TRBJ2-3 | 13 | - | TRBV11-1 | TGTGCCAGCAGCTTAGCGCCGGGAGATACGCAGTATTTT | CASSLAPGDTQYF
- | TRBJ1-1 | 14 | - | TRBV9 | TGTGCCAGCAGCGGACTCAAAGGGGACACTGAAGCTTTCTTT | CASSGLKGDTEAFF
TRBD1 | TRBJ1-1 | 14 | - | TRBV7-6 | TGTGCCAGCAGCTTAGTCCCAGGGGGCGATGAAGCTTTCTTT | CASSLVPGGDEAFF
- | TRBJ2-2 | 15 | - | TRBV5-8 | TGTGCCAGCAGGGGCCAGGGCCAGTACACCGGGGAGCTGTTTTTT | CASRGQGQYTGELFF
- | TRBJ1-1 | 12 | - | TRBV5-6 | TGTGCCAGCTCATCCAGGGACACTGAAGCTTTCTTT | CASSSRDTEAFF
- | TRBJ2-5 | 13 | - | TRBV6-5 | TGTGCCAGCGCCAGACTAGGTTGGGAGACCCAGTACTTC | CASARLGWETQYF
TRBD1 | TRBJ1-3 | 15 | - | TRBV3-1/TRBV3-2 | TGTGCCAGCAGCCATGGGACAGACTCTGGAAACACCATATATTTT | CASSHGTDSGNTIYF
- | TRBJ2-1 | 12 | - | TRBV19 | TGTGCCAGTAGTATACCCCAAAATGAGCAGTTCTTC | CASSIPQNEQFF
- | TRBJ1-2 | 15 | few | TRBV2 | TGTGCCAGCAAGTGGCAACCGACAGGTTTTTCCGGCTACACCTTC | CASKWQPTGFSGYTF
TRBD1 | TRBJ2-5 | 14 | once | TRBV9 | TGTGCCAGCAGCGTGGACAGGGGGCGGGAGACCCAGTACTTC | CASSVDRGRETQYF
- | TRBJ2-3 | 13 | once | TRBV4-1 | TGCGCCAGCAGCCAAGCTAGCACAGATACGCAGTATTTT | CASSQASTDTQYF
- | TRBJ1-2 | 16 | - | TRBV5-4 | TGTGCCAGCAGCCCGGAGGGGACGCGAGCTAACTATGGCTACACCTTC | CASSPEGTRANYGYTF
- | TRBJ2-1 | 13 | - | TRBV9 | TGTGCCAGCAGCGCCCTAGGGGCTAATGAGCAGTTCTTC | CASSALGANEQFF
- | TRBJ1-1 | 14 | once | TRBV6-5 | TGTGCCAGCAGTTACGGCAGGGAAGGCACTGAAGCTTTCTTT | CASSYGREGTEAFF
- | TRBJ2-2 | 16 | - | TRBV14 | TGTGCCAGCAGCCACCGCAGGGCCCGGAACACCGGGGAGCTGTTTTTT | CASSHRRARNTGELFF
- | TRBJ1-1 | 15 | - | TRBV6-5 | TGTGCCAGCAGTTACTCGAGGGACATGAACACTGAAGCTTTCTTT | CASSYSRDMNTEAFF
- | TRBJ1-2 | 14 | - | TRBV2 | TGTGCCAGCAGTGACGGGATAGTCAACTATGGCTACACCTTC | CASSDGIVNYGYTF
TRBD1 | TRBJ2-2 | 16 | - | TRBV19 | TGTGCCAGTAGTATACTCCAGGGGGCGGTCACCGGGGAGCTGTTTTTT | CASSILQGAVTGELFF
TRBD1 | TRBJ1-1 | 12 | - | TRBV11-2 | TGTGCCAGCAGCTTCCAGGGGGCTGAAGCTTTCTTT | CASSFQGAEAFF
TRBD2 | TRBJ2-3 | 16 | - | TRBV7-8 | TGTGCCAGCAGCTTAGAAGCGGGGGGGCCCGCAGATACGCAGTATTTT | CASSLEAGGPADTQYF
TRBD1 | TRBJ2-7 | 15 | - | TRBV7-2 | TGTGCCAGCAGCCGGGGACAGGGGTTTACCTACGAGCAGTACTTC | CASSRGQGFTYEQYF
TRBD2 | TRBJ2-1 | 16 | - | TRBV7-9 | TGTGCCAGCAGCAACAGACTAGCGGGGGGGCTCGGAGAGCAGTTCTTC | CASSNRLAGGLGEQFF
- | TRBJ2-1 | 17 | - | TRBV27 | TGTGCCAGCAGTTTATCCCCGGACATGAGGGGCCTAAATGAGCAGTTCTTC | CASSLSPDMRGLNEQFF
- | TRBJ2-1 | 15 | - | TRBV13 | TGTGCCAGCAGCTTAGTAACAGGGACCTACAATGAGCAGTTCTTC | CASSLVTGTYNEQFF
- | TRBJ1-5 | 12 | - | TRBV23-1 | TGCGCCAGCTCCCCGAGCGGACAGCCCCAGCATTTT | CASSPSGQPQHF
- | TRBJ1-1 | 15 | - | TRBV4-1 | TGCGCCAGCAGCCCAAGGAGCAGAGTGAACACTGAAGCTTTCTTT | CASSPRSRVNTEAFF
TRBD1 | TRBJ2-4 | 17 | once | TRBV5-1 | TGCGCCAGCAGCTTGGAGGGCAGGGGGATAACCAAAAACATTCAGTACTTC | CASSLEGRGITKNIQYF
- | TRBJ2-2 | 15 | - | TRBV7-8 | TGTGCCAGCAGCTTAGGGCCAGCGAACACCGGGGAGCTGTTTTTT | CASSLGPANTGELFF
- | TRBJ1-2 | 12 | - | TRBV5-6 | TGTGCCAGCAGCTTGGCAACCTATGGCTACACCTTC | CASSLATYGYTF
TRBD1 | TRBJ2-7 | 15 | - | TRBV7-8 | TGTGCCAGCAGCCGGTACCGGGACAGGGGGTACGAGCAGTACTTC | CASSRYRDRGYEQYF